A selection of T cell receptor beta chains follows, all from one sample in a study of T cell clones after liver transplantation. Clones were sequenced by immunoSEQ multiplex PCR, and TCRdb holds only the in-frame ones, with some missing. Counted here are over 90,000 clones, around 84% occurring once; the ten biggest clones make up approximately 3%. The input for sequencing was CD4+ T cells from blood, taken approximately 50 months after liver transplant. The receptors stem from a human patient who received a liver transplant. Some of the T cells might come from the graft donor. Both conserved end residues are part of each CDR3. Each record gives: clone size, V gene, CDR3 length, J gene, D gene, CDR3 DNA, CDR3 protein. A D gene is named only where the DNA matches it firmly. Some rows have no size entry. The others give once, few or many, or a class for an expanded clone.

clone size: .; V gene: TRBV11-2; CDR3 length: 13; J gene: TRBJ2-1; D gene: TRBD2; CDR3 DNA: TGTGCCAGCAGCCCGGGACTAGCGGGAGAACAGTTCTTC; CDR3 protein: CASSPGLAGEQFF
clone size: .; V gene: TRBV7-2; CDR3 length: 14; J gene: TRBJ2-1; D gene: .; CDR3 DNA: TGTGCCAGCAGAGGAAGAGGGGTGGACAATGAGCAGTTCTTC; CDR3 protein: CASRGRGVDNEQFF
clone size: once; V gene: TRBV6-5; CDR3 length: 12; J gene: TRBJ1-1; D gene: .; CDR3 DNA: TGTGCCAGCAGCCCTGGCGCCACTGAAGCTTTCTTT; CDR3 protein: CASSPGATEAFF
clone size: .; V gene: TRBV6-1; CDR3 length: 12; J gene: TRBJ2-2; D gene: .; CDR3 DNA: TGTGCCAGCAGGGTGAACACCGGGGAGCTGTTTTTT; CDR3 protein: CASRVNTGELFF
clone size: .; V gene: TRBV19; CDR3 length: 14; J gene: TRBJ1-2; D gene: .; CDR3 DNA: TGTGCCAGTACCGTGACAGCGTATAACTATGGCTACACCTTC; CDR3 protein: CASTVTAYNYGYTF
clone size: .; V gene: TRBV7-3; CDR3 length: 15; J gene: TRBJ2-2; D gene: .; CDR3 DNA: TGTGCCAGCAGCTTAACCCCAGGAAACACCGGGGAGCTGTTTTTT; CDR3 protein: CASSLTPGNTGELFF
clone size: .; V gene: TRBV25-1; CDR3 length: 16; J gene: TRBJ1-2; D gene: TRBD1; CDR3 DNA: TGTGCCAGCAGCCCCGCCATAGGACAGGGGGCGGAAGGCTACACCTTC; CDR3 protein: CASSPAIGQGAEGYTF
clone size: .; V gene: TRBV29-1; CDR3 length: 14; J gene: TRBJ2-7; D gene: TRBD1; CDR3 DNA: TGCAGCGTTTTAGGAGGGACAGGGCGCTACGAGCAGTACTTC; CDR3 protein: CSVLGGTGRYEQYF
clone size: .; V gene: TRBV7-6; CDR3 length: 15; J gene: TRBJ1-4; D gene: TRBD1; CDR3 DNA: TGTGCCAGCAGCTTAGCGTTCAGGGGGGATGAAAAACTGTTTTTT; CDR3 protein: CASSLAFRGDEKLFF
clone size: few; V gene: TRBV18; CDR3 length: 11; J gene: TRBJ1-2; D gene: .; CDR3 DNA: TGTGCCAGCTGGGGGCGAGAAGGCTACACCTTC; CDR3 protein: CASWGREGYTF
clone size: .; V gene: TRBV2; CDR3 length: 15; J gene: TRBJ2-2; D gene: .; CDR3 DNA: TGTGCCATCCCAAGGCCAGGGCTTAACACCGGGGAGCTGTTTTTT; CDR3 protein: CAIPRPGLNTGELFF
clone size: .; V gene: TRBV19; CDR3 length: 15; J gene: TRBJ2-5; D gene: .; CDR3 DNA: TGTGCCAGTAGTATGTCGGGGGGCCGCCAAGAGACCCAGTACTTC; CDR3 protein: CASSMSGGRQETQYF
clone size: .; V gene: TRBV19; CDR3 length: 17; J gene: TRBJ1-1; D gene: TRBD1; CDR3 DNA: TGTGCCAGTAGTAGGGACAGGGGGCGCAGGACGAACACTGAAGCTTTCTTT; CDR3 protein: CASSRDRGRRTNTEAFF
clone size: .; V gene: TRBV6-4; CDR3 length: 16; J gene: TRBJ1-1; D gene: .; CDR3 DNA: TGTGCCAGCAGTGACTCGCCTACGTTGTCAAACACTGAAGCTTTCTTT; CDR3 protein: CASSDSPTLSNTEAFF
clone size: .; V gene: TRBV27; CDR3 length: 14; J gene: TRBJ1-6; D gene: TRBD1; CDR3 DNA: TGTGCCAGCAGACGACAGGGGGAGGGGCCACCCCTCCACTTT; CDR3 protein: CASRRQGEGPPLHF
clone size: once; V gene: TRBV29-1; CDR3 length: 14; J gene: TRBJ2-5; D gene: TRBD2; CDR3 DNA: TGCAGCGTTGCTCGGGGGGGTAACCAAGAGACCCAGTACTTC; CDR3 protein: CSVARGGNQETQYF
clone size: .; V gene: TRBV7-6; CDR3 length: 13; J gene: TRBJ2-7; D gene: .; CDR3 DNA: TGTGCCAGCAGGGCACAGCCCTCCTACGAGCAGTACTTC; CDR3 protein: CASRAQPSYEQYF
clone size: .; V gene: TRBV7-8; CDR3 length: 12; J gene: TRBJ2-5; D gene: .; CDR3 DNA: TGTGCCAGCACCCCCGTAATAGAGACCCAGTACTTC; CDR3 protein: CASTPVIETQYF
clone size: once; V gene: TRBV29-1; CDR3 length: 12; J gene: TRBJ2-1; D gene: TRBD1; CDR3 DNA: TGCAGCTCGGGACAGGGATCCAATGAGCAGTTCTTC; CDR3 protein: CSSGQGSNEQFF
clone size: .; V gene: TRBV7-9; CDR3 length: 12; J gene: TRBJ1-1; D gene: TRBD1; CDR3 DNA: TGTGCCAGCAGTACGACAGGGGTGGAAGCTTTCTTT; CDR3 protein: CASSTTGVEAFF
clone size: few; V gene: TRBV6-1; CDR3 length: 13; J gene: TRBJ1-6; D gene: .; CDR3 DNA: TGTGCCAGCAGTGAGGGACAAAATTCACCCCTCCACTTT; CDR3 protein: CASSEGQNSPLHF
clone size: .; V gene: TRBV18; CDR3 length: 17; J gene: TRBJ2-3; D gene: .; CDR3 DNA: TGTGCCAGCTCACCCGACCCGGTCAGGAAAGGCACAGATACGCAGTATTTT; CDR3 protein: CASSPDPVRKGTDTQYF
clone size: .; V gene: TRBV5-1; CDR3 length: 16; J gene: TRBJ2-5; D gene: TRBD2; CDR3 DNA: TGCGCCAGCAGTCTGGGGGGACTAGGCGGTCAAGAGACCCAGTACTTC; CDR3 protein: CASSLGGLGGQETQYF
clone size: many; V gene: TRBV6-5; CDR3 length: 13; J gene: TRBJ2-1; D gene: .; CDR3 DNA: TGTGCCAGCAGTTACCCTGTAGGGGGTGAGCAGTTCTTC; CDR3 protein: CASSYPVGGEQFF
clone size: few; V gene: TRBV5-6; CDR3 length: 15; J gene: TRBJ2-3; D gene: .; CDR3 DNA: TGTGCCAGCAGCTTAGGGCTGATCGGGGCAGATACGCAGTATTTT; CDR3 protein: CASSLGLIGADTQYF
clone size: .; V gene: TRBV28; CDR3 length: 12; J gene: TRBJ1-5; D gene: .; CDR3 DNA: TGTGCCAGCAGTTTATCGTTGGGTGTCCAGCATTTT; CDR3 protein: CASSLSLGVQHF
clone size: .; V gene: TRBV7-2; CDR3 length: 13; J gene: TRBJ1-2; D gene: .; CDR3 DNA: TGTGCCAGCAGCTTCAGGGCTCACTATGGCTACACCTTC; CDR3 protein: CASSFRAHYGYTF
clone size: .; V gene: TRBV7-9; CDR3 length: 15; J gene: TRBJ2-3; D gene: TRBD1; CDR3 DNA: TGTGCCAGCAGCCCCCGGGGACAGGTCACAGATACGCAGTATTTT; CDR3 protein: CASSPRGQVTDTQYF
clone size: .; V gene: TRBV11-2; CDR3 length: 17; J gene: TRBJ1-6; D gene: TRBD1; CDR3 DNA: TGTGCCAGCAGCTTAGAGGGGGACAGCTCCTATAATTCACCCCTCCACTTT; CDR3 protein: CASSLEGDSSYNSPLHF
clone size: .; V gene: TRBV27; CDR3 length: 15; J gene: TRBJ1-3; D gene: .; CDR3 DNA: TGTGCCAGCAGTTCTACGGTTGGGTCTGGAAACACCATATATTTT; CDR3 protein: CASSSTVGSGNTIYF
clone size: .; V gene: TRBV11-3; CDR3 length: 14; J gene: TRBJ1-1; D gene: TRBD1; CDR3 DNA: TGTGCCAGCAGCCGGGGACAGGGCAACACTGAAGCTTTCTTT; CDR3 protein: CASSRGQGNTEAFF
clone size: .; V gene: TRBV15; CDR3 length: 15; J gene: TRBJ2-5; D gene: .; CDR3 DNA: TGTGCCACCAGCAGCCCACGGAGGGACCAAGAGACCCAGTACTTC; CDR3 protein: CATSSPRRDQETQYF
clone size: .; V gene: TRBV7-2; CDR3 length: 17; J gene: TRBJ2-1; D gene: TRBD2; CDR3 DNA: TGTGCCAGCAGCTTAGCGGCTAGCGGGAGCTCCTACAATGAGCAGTTCTTC; CDR3 protein: CASSLAASGSSYNEQFF
clone size: once; V gene: TRBV28; CDR3 length: 14; J gene: TRBJ2-7; D gene: TRBD1; CDR3 DNA: TGTGCCAGTAAAACAGGGGGCCGCTCCTACGAGCAGTACTTC; CDR3 protein: CASKTGGRSYEQYF
clone size: .; V gene: TRBV28; CDR3 length: 15; J gene: TRBJ2-3; D gene: TRBD2; CDR3 DNA: TGTGCCAGCGTTCGGGGCGGGAGACGGGCAGATACGCAGTATTTT; CDR3 protein: CASVRGGRRADTQYF
clone size: .; V gene: TRBV30; CDR3 length: 14; J gene: TRBJ2-3; D gene: .; CDR3 DNA: TGTGCCTGGAGGCCCCGAGGGGGCACAGATACGCAGTATTTT; CDR3 protein: CAWRPRGGTDTQYF
clone size: .; V gene: TRBV18; CDR3 length: 13; J gene: TRBJ2-3; D gene: .; CDR3 DNA: TGTGCCAGCTCACCTGAGGTGCTGGATACGCAGTATTTT; CDR3 protein: CASSPEVLDTQYF
clone size: .; V gene: TRBV11-2; CDR3 length: 15; J gene: TRBJ2-1; D gene: .; CDR3 DNA: TGTGCCAGCAGCCCTGAGGGGGATCGGATCGATGAGCAGTTCTTC; CDR3 protein: CASSPEGDRIDEQFF
clone size: .; V gene: TRBV5-1; CDR3 length: 16; J gene: TRBJ1-4; D gene: TRBD1; CDR3 DNA: TGCGCCAGCAGCTACCGGACAGGGGCAACTAATGAAAAACTGTTTTTT; CDR3 protein: CASSYRTGATNEKLFF
clone size: .; V gene: TRBV7-9; CDR3 length: 15; J gene: TRBJ1-5; D gene: .; CDR3 DNA: TGTGCCAGCAGCTTAAGGGGTGATAGCAATCAGCCCCAGCATTTT; CDR3 protein: CASSLRGDSNQPQHF
clone size: few; V gene: TRBV5-6; CDR3 length: 14; J gene: TRBJ2-5; D gene: TRBD2; CDR3 DNA: TGTGCCAGCAGCCCCGGGGGGGTGGGAGAGACCCAGTACTTC; CDR3 protein: CASSPGGVGETQYF
clone size: .; V gene: TRBV7-3; CDR3 length: 15; J gene: TRBJ2-2; D gene: TRBD2; CDR3 DNA: TGTGCCAGCAGCCGAGGACTAGCGGTCACCGGGGAGCTGTTTTTT; CDR3 protein: CASSRGLAVTGELFF
clone size: .; V gene: TRBV29-1; CDR3 length: 13; J gene: TRBJ1-2; D gene: TRBD1; CDR3 DNA: TGCAGCGCCCAGGGACAGGGAATTGGTGGCTACACCTTC; CDR3 protein: CSAQGQGIGGYTF
clone size: .; V gene: TRBV5-1; CDR3 length: 16; J gene: TRBJ2-2; D gene: .; CDR3 DNA: TGCGCCAGCAGCCCGGAGCTGGGGGGCCGTGGCGGGGAGCTGTTTTTT; CDR3 protein: CASSPELGGRGGELFF
clone size: .; V gene: TRBV7-3; CDR3 length: 18; J gene: TRBJ2-3; D gene: TRBD2; CDR3 DNA: TGTGCCAGCAGCTACCTCGGGACTAGCGGGGTCATCGCAGATACGCAGTATTTT; CDR3 protein: CASSYLGTSGVIADTQYF
clone size: .; V gene: TRBV7-2; CDR3 length: 15; J gene: TRBJ2-2; D gene: .; CDR3 DNA: TGTGCCAGCTGCGACCGGGGGAAGTTGACCGGGGAGCTGTTTTTT; CDR3 protein: CASCDRGKLTGELFF
clone size: .; V gene: TRBV15; CDR3 length: 16; J gene: TRBJ1-5; D gene: TRBD1; CDR3 DNA: TGTGCCACCAGCAGAGTTGGGACAGGGGCAGATCAGCCCCAGCATTTT; CDR3 protein: CATSRVGTGADQPQHF
clone size: .; V gene: TRBV5-1; CDR3 length: 14; J gene: TRBJ1-2; D gene: .; CDR3 DNA: TGCGCCAGCAGCCTGGGACGGCCTAACTATGGCTACACCTTC; CDR3 protein: CASSLGRPNYGYTF
clone size: .; V gene: TRBV2; CDR3 length: 16; J gene: TRBJ2-7; D gene: .; CDR3 DNA: TGTGCCAGCAGTGAAGAAATAGGGGGGCCCTCCTACGAGCAGTACTTC; CDR3 protein: CASSEEIGGPSYEQYF
clone size: .; V gene: TRBV11-2; CDR3 length: 15; J gene: TRBJ2-7; D gene: TRBD1; CDR3 DNA: TGTGCCAGCAGCCCGACCCCCGGACAGGGGTCCGAGCAGTACTTC; CDR3 protein: CASSPTPGQGSEQYF
clone size: .; V gene: TRBV19; CDR3 length: 14; J gene: TRBJ2-2; D gene: .; CDR3 DNA: TGTGCCAGTAGTGCCGATTTCAGGGCCGGGGAGCTGTTTTTT; CDR3 protein: CASSADFRAGELFF
clone size: .; V gene: TRBV2; CDR3 length: 16; J gene: TRBJ2-2; D gene: .; CDR3 DNA: TGTGCCAGCAGGGTCCAAAGCGGGCTGAACACCGGGGAGCTGTTTTTT; CDR3 protein: CASRVQSGLNTGELFF